Below are 32 T cell receptor beta chains sequenced from a single sample in a study of molecular identifiers for immune sequencing clone quantification. Via MiXCR, TCRdb re-called the PCR reads, giving one row per CDR3 protein. The sample has some 93,000 distinct CDR3 sequences, roughly 23% seen once; the top ten hold approximately 1%. Sequencing was carried out using naive CD8+ T cells from blood, with Jurkat cell RNA spiked in. Indicated subset: FACS-sorted CD8+CD4-CCR7+CD45RA+ naive T cells. Receptors were obtained from a human donor in good health. Some libraries in this study had Jurkat cell RNA spiked in.

Worth noting for this clonotype: This may be a read error, as it is one base from a much larger clone. The chain combines TRBV6-2 or TRBV6-3 with TRBJ2-3, with D uncertain. The CDR3 is made up of 13 amino acids. Germline V gene lookup returns CDR1 MNHEY and CDR2 SVGEGT. CDR3 DNA: TGTGCCAGCAGTTACGTCGGGTCAGATACGCAGTGTTTT. Its translation is CASSYVGSDTQCF.

This clonotype was picked up many times. The V and J genes are TRBV4-3 and TRBJ2-5, with TRBD2 identical over 9 bases. Germline V gene data show CDR1 as LGHNA and CDR2 as YSLEER. The length of the CDR3 is 15 residues. J was trimmed by 2 bases and V by 1 base; bases with no gene match: 2. This CDR3 reads CASSQVLAGQETQYF. The CDR3 nucleotides read TGCGCCAGCAGCCAAGTCCTAGCGGGGCAAGAGACCCAGTACTTC.

As to this clonotype: This clone may be a read error of a much larger clone one base away. V gene TRBV29-1 combines with J gene TRBJ2-7, with TRBD1 matching over 7 bases. The CDR3 covers 13 residues. Germline V CDR1 and CDR2: SQVTM, ANQGSEA. J lost 3 bases, V lost 6 bases, and 8 bases had no gene match. The CDR3 nucleotides are TGCAGCGTACGGACAGGAGACTTCTACGAGCAGTACTTC. Translating gives CSVRTGDFYEQYF.

This clonotype was counted at least ten times. The chain is built from TRBV28 and TRBJ2-7; D is perhaps TRBD1 (6 bases). Germline loops: CDR1 MDHEN, CDR2 SYDVKM. Trimming took 3 bases from V and 2 from J, leaving 14 bases between them. The CDR3 loop spans 15 amino acids. The CDR3 nucleotides are TGTGCCAGCAGTTTGGACAGCCCCGCTCCCTACGAGCAGTACTTC. Residues: CASSLDSPAPYEQYF.

This clonotype was seen a handful of times. The genes are TRBV27 and TRBJ2-7; TRBD1 agrees at 9 bases. The length of the CDR3 is 14 residues. CDR1 and CDR2 (germline): MNHEY, SMNVEV (reference sequence). The V segment lost 3 bases and the J segment 5 bases; nucleotides outside the gene matches: 5. The CDR3 sequence is CASSLGQGWNEQYF. In DNA form, the CDR3 reads TGTGCCAGCAGTTTGGGACAGGGTTGGAACGAGCAGTACTTC.

V is TRBV7-9 and J is TRBJ2-2; 7 nucleotides agree with TRBD2. Trimming removed 5 bases from V and 5 bases from J; junction bases left unmatched: 11. There are 16 residues in the CDR3. Germline CDR1 reads SEHNR; CDR2 reads FQNEAQ (reference sequence). DNA of the CDR3: TGTGCCAGCAGCCGTAGGACGGGGGGAGAGACCGGGGAGCTGTTTTTT. Its translation: CASSRRTGGETGELFF.

This clonotype was picked up many times. This chain uses TRBV7-9 with TRBJ2-2; D is unresolved. V lost 0 bases and J lost 1, with 3 bases in between. This CDR3 region has 14 residues. Germline-derived CDR1 and CDR2 are SEHNR and FQNEAQ (reference sequence). The CDR3 nucleotides are TGTGCCAGCAGCTTAGCGGGGAACACCGGGGAGCTGTTTTTT. Translating gives CASSLAGNTGELFF.

The table lists this clonotype with a few counts. The CDR3 DNA sequence: TGTGCCAGCAGCCCCACCGGGACACTTGGCAATCAGCCCCAGCATTTT. Residues: CASSPTGTLGNQPQHF. The rearrangement uses TRBV6-2 or TRBV6-3 and TRBJ1-5; D perhaps matches TRBD1 (6 bases). Germline CDR1 reads MNHEY; CDR2 reads SVGEGT. V was shortened by 6 bases and J by 2 bases, with 17 bases between the two germline ends. This CDR3 has 16 amino acids.

This clonotype was picked up many times. The chain carries TRBV6-2 or TRBV6-3 and TRBJ2-7; D ambiguous. The CDR3 spans 10 residues. CDR1 is MNHEY, CDR2 SVGEGT, per germline. V was shortened by 7 bases and J by 6 bases, with 7 bases between the two germline ends. CDR3 in amino acids: CASTWCEQYF. The CDR3, as DNA: TGTGCCAGCACATGGTGCGAGCAGTACTTC.

In the case of this clonotype: A read error may be the cause here, since a much bigger clone is one base away. J is TRBJ2-3 and V is TRBV29-1; D not resolved. Looked up from germline, CDR1 is SQVTM and CDR2 is ANQGSEA. The length of the CDR3 is 13 residues. V gave up 0 bases and J gave up 4 bases, with 8 bases separating them. CDR3 residues: CSVEDPGADTQYF. CDR3 bases: TGCAGCGTTGAAGATCCTGGGGCAGATACGCAGTATTTT.

In its sample, this clonotype was seen many times. This chain joins TRBV7-9 and TRBJ2-1, with D possibly being TRBD1 (6 bases). Trimming shortened V by 1 base and J by 8 bases, and 15 bases separated the two germline ends. The CDR3 sequence is 15 residues long. Per the germline V gene, CDR1 is SEHNR and CDR2 is FQNEAQ (reference sequence). The DNA of the CDR3 is TGTGCCAGCAGCTTAGTCGGTCTTGGGGGCGATGAGCAGTTCTTC. Translated, it gives CASSLVGLGGDEQFF.

This clonotype was recorded many times. V usage is TRBV16 and J usage is TRBJ2-7; unclear D gene. Between the trimmed V and J ends, which lost 3 bases and 7 bases, there was a span of 13 bases. Germline V gene sequence: CDR1 KGHSY, CDR2 FQNENV. The CDR3 consists of 13 residues. This CDR3 is CASSHLVGWEQYF. Written as DNA, the CDR3 is TGTGCCAGCAGCCATCTGGTAGGTTGGGAGCAGTACTTC.

This clonotype has ten or more counts. The rearrangement uses TRBV7-9 and TRBJ1-4; 8 nucleotides agree with TRBD1. Germline values: CDR1 SEHNR, CDR2 FQNEAQ (reference sequence). V shed 6 bases and J 6 bases; nucleotides not matched to a gene: 9. The CDR3 runs 15 residues. CDR3 sequence reads: CASSTDRGVYEKLFF. In nucleotides, the CDR3 is TGTGCCAGCAGTACCGACAGGGGAGTTTATGAAAAACTGTTTTTT.

Ten or more counts support this clonotype. The chain has TRBV6-2 or TRBV6-3 and TRBJ2-3; no clear D gene. Germline V gives CDR1 MNHEY, CDR2 SVGEGT. Trimming took 6 bases from V and 2 from J, leaving 12 bases between them. The CDR3 sequence is 14 residues long. The CDR3 sequence: CASSVLRATDTQYF. The CDR3 nucleotides read TGTGCCAGCAGCGTCCTAAGGGCCACAGATACGCAGTATTTT.

V gene TRBV7-6 combines with J gene TRBJ2-5, with a tentative D call TRBD2 (5 bases). Germline V gene sequence: CDR1 SGHVS, CDR2 FNYEAQ. V was cut by 5 bases and J by 5 bases, with 21 bases left in between. The CDR3 runs 16 residues. CDR3 sequence: CASSPFAGPTAETQYF. The CDR3 bases are TGTGCCAGCAGCCCCTTCGCGGGCCCCACTGCGGAGACCCAGTACTTC. The variable domain in full, with the rest retrieved from reference TRBV7-6 and TRBJ2-5, is GAGVSQSPRYKVTKRGQDVALRCDPISGHVSLYWYRQALGQGPEFLTYFNYEAQQDKSGLPNDRFSAERPEGSISTLTIQRTEQRDSAMYRCASSPFAGPTAETQYFGPGTRLLVL.

This clonotype was seen many times. The CDR3 protein is CAWSVQVNTEAFF. The CDR3, as DNA: TGTGCCTGGAGTGTACAGGTGAACACTGAAGCTTTCTTT. J is TRBJ1-1 and V is TRBV30; TRBD1 might be the D (5 bases). V lost 0 bases, J lost 0 bases, and 5 bases lay in between. The CDR3 has 13 amino acids. CDR1 GTSNPN and CDR2 SVGIG come from the germline V gene (reference sequence). The entire variable domain, with the rest obtained from reference TRBV30 and TRBJ1-1, is as follows: SQTIHQWPATLVQPVGSPLSLECTVEGTSNPNLYWYRQAAGRGLQLLFYSVGIGQISSEVPQNLSASRPQDRQFILSSKKLLLSDSGFYLCAWSVQVNTEAFFGQGTRLTVV.

This clonotype was recorded many times. The gene calls are TRBV28 and TRBJ2-7; no reliable D call. With 8 bases removed from V and 7 bases from J, the gap between germline ends came to 21 bases. The germline V gene encodes CDR1 MDHEN and CDR2 SYDVKM. The CDR3 runs to 14 residues. In DNA, the CDR3 is TGTGCCAGCGGTGTAAGCAGTTACCCTGGGGAGCAGTACTTC. Encoded protein: CASGVSSYPGEQYF.

Comments on this clonotype: This clone may be a read error of a much larger clone one base away. The rearrangement links TRBV7-2 to TRBJ2-5; either TRBD1 or TRBD2 may fit D (5 bases each). Trimming pared 3 bases from V and 1 base from J, leaving 9 bases between. This CDR3 contains 14 residues. In germline, CDR1 is SGHTA, CDR2 FQGNSA. CDR3 bases: TGTGCCAGCAGCTTTACCGGGACCCAAGAGACCCAGTACTTC. This gives the protein CASSFTGTQETQYF. The variable domain in full, with the rest retrieved from reference TRBV7-2 and TRBJ2-5, is GAGVSQSPSNKVTEKGKDVELRCDPISGHTALYWYRQSLGQGLEFLIYFQGNSAPDKSGLPSDRFSAERTGGSVSTLTIQRTQQEDSAVYLCASSFTGTQETQYFGPGTRLLVL.

At least ten counts were recorded for this clonotype. The CDR3 loop is CASSQSVHWGAGAQHF. CDR3 DNA: TGCGCCAGCTCACAGTCGGTCCATTGGGGGGCCGGGGCCCAGCATTTT. The chain carries TRBV23-1 and TRBJ1-5, with D possibly matching TRBD1 (6 bases). TRBV23-1 counts as an open reading frame of uncertain function. This CDR3 is 16 amino acids long. The V end lost 8 bases, the J end lost 11 bases, and 28 bases lay between the germline ends.

In this sample, this clonotype turned up a few times. This chain joins TRBV12-3 or TRBV12-4 and TRBJ2-7; 7 bases are a match to TRBD1. V was pared by 6 bases and J by 0 bases, with 8 bases of the junction left unmatched. There are 15 residues in the CDR3. The CDR3 coding sequence is TGTGCCAGCAGCATCACGGACAGGCCCTCCTACGAGCAGTACTTC. Its translation is CASSITDRPSYEQYF.

This clonotype was observed many times. The genes are TRBV6-5 and TRBJ2-3; the D gene is possibly TRBD2 (7 bases). Germline CDR1 is MNHEY and CDR2 is SVGAGI. This CDR3 contains 19 residues. V lost 7 bases to trimming and J lost 4 bases, with 30 bases between them. The DNA of the CDR3 is TGTGCCAGCACCCTCTCCCATGGGGGCGGGGGCGTAGGATCAGATACGCAGTATTTT. Protein: CASTLSHGGGGVGSDTQYF.

In regard to this clonotype: This clone may be a read error of a much larger clone one base away. This chain's CDR3 is CASSHNPGDSETQYF. The CDR3 region has the DNA TGTGCCAGCAGTCACAATCCAGGGGATTCCGAGACCCAGTACTTC. V usage is TRBV6-5 and J usage is TRBJ2-5, with D possibly TRBD1 on 6 matching bases. The germline V gene encodes CDR1 MNHEY and CDR2 SVGAGI. Trimming took off 5 bases at V and 5 bases at J, with 18 bases between the two ends. The CDR3 sequence is 15 residues long.

This clonotype was counted at least ten times. The chain employs TRBV5-1 and TRBJ2-1; D unresolved. There are 13 residues in the CDR3. CDR1 SGHRS and CDR2 YFSETQ come from the germline V gene. V was shortened by 0 bases and J by 6 bases, with 7 bases between the two germline ends. The CDR3 is CASSLDGANEQFF. CDR3 nucleotide sequence: TGCGCCAGCAGCTTGGACGGTGCCAATGAGCAGTTCTTC. The entire variable domain, with the rest obtained from reference TRBV5-1 and TRBJ2-1, is as follows: KAGVTQTPRYLIKTRGQQVTLSCSPISGHRSVSWYQQTPGQGLQFLFEYFSETQRNKGNFPGRFSGRQFSNSRSEMNVSTLELGDSALYLCASSLDGANEQFFGPGTRLTVL.

This clonotype was observed a handful of times. This may come from a read error, since a much larger clone is one base off. The chain joins TRBV12-3 or TRBV12-4 to TRBJ1-5; D is possibly TRBD1 (5 bases). The CDR3 is made up of 14 amino acids. V lost 5 bases and J lost 5, with 13 bases in between. CDR3 DNA sequence: TGTGCCAGCAGTCCTCAGGGAATGCATCAGCCCCAGCATTTT. Amino acids: CASSPQGMHQPQHF.

This chain uses TRBV20-1 with TRBJ2-5; a weak D match, TRBD2 (6 bases). Trimming stripped 6 bases from V and 9 bases from J, with 26 bases between. Germline assignment: CDR1 DFQATT and CDR2 SNEGSKA (reference sequence). The CDR3 loop spans 15 amino acids. The CDR3 sequence: CSASSEWVYGEAQYF. CDR3 sequence (DNA): TGCAGTGCGTCGTCAGAGTGGGTTTATGGGGAGGCCCAGTACTTC.

Many counts were recorded for this clonotype. The chain combines TRBV12-3 or TRBV12-4 with TRBJ2-5; TRBD1 or TRBD2 may be the D gene (5 bases each). The CDR3 sequence is 13 residues long. V lost 5 bases, J lost 5 bases, and 12 bases lay in between. The CDR3 reads CASSTGTGETQYF. The CDR3 bases are TGTGCCAGCAGTACCGGGACCGGGGAGACCCAGTACTTC.

This clonotype was counted between two and nine times. The chain employs TRBV10-3 and TRBJ2-2; maybe TRBD2 (5 bases). Germline CDR1 reads ENHRY; CDR2 reads SYGVKD. V was pared by 6 bases and J by 2 bases, with 10 bases between. This CDR3 has 14 amino acids. CDR3 in amino acids: CAIRSSSNTGELFF. The CDR3 coding sequence is TGTGCCATCAGATCTAGCAGCAACACCGGGGAGCTGTTTTTT.

Concerning this clonotype itself: Being one base from a much bigger clone, this may be a read error. The chain links TRBV20-1 to TRBJ2-7, with TRBD2 identical over 16 bases. CDR3 length: 19 residues. In germline, CDR1 is DFQATT, CDR2 SNEGSKA (reference sequence). Here the CDR3 reads CSAPTPGLAGGTPSYELYF. CDR3 nucleotides: TGCAGTGCTCCCACACCGGGACTAGCGGGGGGGACCCCCTCCTACGAGCTGTACTTC.

The J gene is TRBJ2-3, the V gene TRBV29-1; a weak D match, TRBD2 (7 bases). CDR3 length: 17 residues. The germline V gene has CDR1 SQVTM and CDR2 ANQGSEA. The V end lost 6 bases, the J end lost 6 bases, and 28 bases lay between the germline ends. The DNA for the CDR3 is TGCAGCGTGGGGGGGGGGGGGCCGGACAGCGGTTCGGATACGCAGTATTTT. This translates into CSVGGGGPDSGSDTQYF.

The CDR3 is CASCESSYEQYF. The CDR3 region has the DNA TGTGCCAGCTGCGAGAGCTCCTACGAGCAGTACTTC. The chain is built from TRBV28 and TRBJ2-7; D uncertain. Germline-derived CDR1 and CDR2 are MDHEN and SYDVKM. This CDR3 comprises 12 residues. V lost 8 bases and J 0 bases, leaving 8 bases between the germline ends.

This clonotype was recorded many times. This chain links TRBV6-5 with TRBJ1-1; no definite D call. This CDR3 is built from 11 residues. Germline CDR1 is MNHEY and CDR2 is SVGAGI. With 2 bases removed from V and 3 bases from J, the gap between germline ends came to 1 base. CDR3 nucleotides: TGTGCCAGCAGTTACCACACTGAAGCTTTCTTT. Residues: CASSYHTEAFF.

The count of this clonotype is one. One base away lies a much larger clone, so this may be a sequencing read error. The chain carries TRBV7-9 and TRBJ1-3, with D perhaps TRBD1 (6 bases). The CDR3 contains 16 residues. The germline V gene encodes CDR1 SEHNR and CDR2 FQNEAQ (reference sequence). CDR3 in DNA: TGTGCCAGCAGCGAAGATCCCCGGGACACTGGAAACACCGTATATTTT. This sequence encodes CASSEDPRDTGNTVYF.